The 2 T cell receptor beta chains presented below share a single source sample, sequenced in a study of blood T cell repertoires in COVID-19. TCRdb keeps only in-frame clones here, not all; method: immunoSEQ multiplex PCR. The repertoire holds 45,000 to 65,000 clones, with around nine tenths as singletons. The sequenced material came from peripheral blood. These receptors came from a man older than 75 with active or convalescent COVID-19.

The V and J genes are TRBV11-2 and TRBJ1-2; D is unresolved. The CDR3 loop spans 15 amino acids. Per germline, CDR1 SGHAT and CDR2 FQNNGV. Trimming shortened V by 5 bases and J by 2 bases, and 15 bases separated the two germline ends. Here the CDR3 DNA reads TGTGCCAGCAGCCCCTCTTTGGGCGGGAACTATGGCTACACCTTC. This translates into CASSPSLGGNYGYTF.

The chain has TRBV18 and TRBJ1-2; TRBD1 might be the D (5 bases). With 3 bases removed from V and 8 bases from J, the gap between germline ends came to 13 bases. This CDR3 comprises 13 residues. Germline CDR1 is KGHSH and CDR2 is LQKENI. The CDR3 loop reads CASSPQGREGYTF. CDR3 coding DNA: TGTGCCAGCTCACCCCAGGGTCGAGAGGGCTACACCTTC.